The 5 T cell receptor beta chains in this list originate from one sample, sequenced in a study of a mutant IDH1 vaccine in newly diagnosed glioma. Time point given: baseline, week 1 (first vaccination visit). Noted treatment: pre-vaccination baseline after standard-of-care therapy. TCRdb's copy holds only in-frame clones and misses some; the assay was immunoSEQ multiplex PCR. The sample contains under 90,000 clones, roughly 78% of which appear only once. The starting material was PBMCs, obtained from a glioma patient treated with radiotherapy, temozolomide or both. The receptors here all came from a man aged 50-59 years with glioma.

This clone was seen once. The rearrangement joins TRBV11-3 to TRBJ2-7, with D hard to call. The germline gives CDR1 SGHNT, CDR2 YENEEA. This CDR3 region has 12 residues. V lost 5 bases and J 7 bases, leaving 12 bases between the germline ends. CDR3 coding DNA: TGTGCCAGCAGCAGAGCCAATGAGGAGCAGTACTTC. It translates to CASSRANEEQYF.

This chain uses TRBV7-8 with TRBJ2-3; D unclear. Per the germline V gene, CDR1 is SGHVS and CDR2 is FQNEAQ. V was pared by 6 bases and J by 5 bases, with 9 bases between. The CDR3 runs to 12 residues. CDR3 residues: CASSPGGDTQYF. Written as DNA, the CDR3 is TGTGCCAGCAGTCCAGGTGGAGATACGCAGTATTTT.

This clone was seen a handful of times. A junction boundary mismatches the germline segment, possibly from a read error. The chain combines TRBV28 with TRBJ2-7; 9 bases align to TRBD1. Germline CDR1 MDHEN, CDR2 SYDVKM. CDR3 length equals 11 residues. The CDR3 reads CASSFLGQGFF. The CDR3 DNA follows: TGTGCCAGCAGTTTTCTCGGACAGGGGTTCTTC.

This chain connects TRBV7-9 to TRBJ2-2; 12 bases are shared with TRBD1. Trimming removed 5 bases from V and 6 bases from J; junction bases left unmatched: 10. The CDR3 loop spans 17 amino acids. Germline V gene sequence: CDR1 SEHNR, CDR2 FQNEAQ (reference sequence). CDR3 amino acids: CASSTDEGQGASGELFF. CDR3 nucleotide sequence: TGTGCCAGCAGCACCGACGAGGGACAGGGGGCGTCCGGGGAGCTGTTTTTT.

The V and J genes are TRBV2 and TRBJ2-4, with TRBD1 matching over 8 bases. J was trimmed by 16 bases and V by 2 bases; bases with no gene match: 7. CDR3 length: 12 residues. Germline lookup yields CDR1 SNHLY and CDR2 FYNNEI. CDR3: CASSESPGTGYF. CDR3 nucleotide sequence: TGTGCCAGCAGTGAATCCCCCGGGACAGGCTACTTC.